These 4 T cell receptor beta chains were sequenced from one sample in a study of radiation and T cells in renal cell carcinoma. Profiled with immunoSEQ multiplex PCR; TCRdb holds only in-frame clones, not every one. The repertoire holds about 86,000 clones, with just under 85% as singletons. This sample's time point: blood 4 weeks post-SBRT, at nephrectomy. Treatment indicated: 15 Gy SBRT to primary tumor, nephrectomy 4 weeks later. Here the sequenced sample was blood, taken from a patient whose treatment included radiotherapy and nephrectomy. The receptors stem from a man aged 50 to 60 with renal cell carcinoma.

CDR3 protein: CASRGTGHSGANVLTF. CDR3 coding DNA: TGTGCCAGTAGGGGGACAGGGCATTCTGGGGCCAACGTCCTGACTTTC. V and J are TRBV13 and TRBJ2-6, with 9 bases that match TRBD1. Losses at the gene ends were 9 bases for V and 1 base for J; bases not matched to a gene: 7. CDR1 PRHDT and CDR2 FYEKMQ come from the germline V gene (reference sequence). This CDR3 comprises 16 residues.

The J gene is TRBJ2-3, the V gene TRBV25-1, with TRBD2 matching over 10 bases. Germline lookup yields CDR1 MGHDK and CDR2 SYGVNS. With 6 bases clipped from V and 1 base from J, the junction kept 1 base outside the gene matches. The CDR3 totals 14 residues. The CDR3 bases are TGTGCCAGCAGCCTAGCGGGAGGCACAGATACGCAGTATTTT. Translating it yields CASSLAGGTDTQYF.

The chain employs TRBV30 and TRBJ1-2, with D unclear. The germline V gene has CDR1 GTSNPN and CDR2 SVGIG (reference sequence). V was pared by 3 bases and J by 4 bases, with 9 bases between. The CDR3 contains 12 residues. As DNA, the CDR3 is TGTGCCTGGAGCCGAGGCCCCTATGGCTACACCTTC. Its translation: CAWSRGPYGYTF. The full variable domain, with the rest looked up from reference TRBV30 and TRBJ1-2, is SQTIHQWPATLVQPVGSPLSLECTVEGTSNPNLYWYRQAAGRGLQLLFYSVGIGQISSEVPQNLSASRPQDRQFILSSKKLLLSDSGFYLCAWSRGPYGYTFGSGTRLTVV.

This rearrangement joins TRBV7-9 to TRBJ2-3; D is unresolved. This CDR3 spans 13 amino acids. V was cut by 6 bases and J by 6 bases, with 13 bases left in between. Germline CDR1 SEHNR, CDR2 FQNEAQ (reference sequence). CDR3 sequence (DNA): TGTGCCAGCAGGGGCCTCGCGCCCGATACGCAGTATTTT. Amino acids: CASRGLAPDTQYF.